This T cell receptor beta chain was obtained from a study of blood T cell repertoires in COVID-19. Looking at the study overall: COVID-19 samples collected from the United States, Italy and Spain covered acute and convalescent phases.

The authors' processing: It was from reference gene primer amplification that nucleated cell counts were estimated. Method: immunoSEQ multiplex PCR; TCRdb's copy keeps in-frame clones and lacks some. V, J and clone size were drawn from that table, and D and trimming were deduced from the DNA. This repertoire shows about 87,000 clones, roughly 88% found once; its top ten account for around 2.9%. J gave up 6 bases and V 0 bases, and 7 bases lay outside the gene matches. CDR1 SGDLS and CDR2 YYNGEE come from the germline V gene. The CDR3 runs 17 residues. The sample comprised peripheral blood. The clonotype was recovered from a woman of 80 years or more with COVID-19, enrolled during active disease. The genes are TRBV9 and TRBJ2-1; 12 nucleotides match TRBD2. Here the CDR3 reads CASSVAPLAGGLNEQFF. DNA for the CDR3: TGTGCCAGCAGCGTAGCCCCTCTAGCGGGGGGGCTCAATGAGCAGTTCTTC.